This T cell receptor beta chain was retrieved from a study of blood T cell repertoires in COVID-19. The assay was immunoSEQ multiplex PCR, and TCRdb's table has in-frame clones only and misses some. The sample shows 40,000 to 60,000 clones, around 85% of them seen only once. CDR3 length: 17 amino acids. The V segment lost 1 base and the J segment 5 bases; nucleotides outside the gene matches: 9. Germline CDR1 and CDR2: SGHAT and FQNNGV. This sequence joins TRBV11-2 and TRBJ2-5; TRBD2 matches 11 bases. The receptor's source is a man aged 50-60 years with active COVID-19. Sequences were obtained from peripheral blood. The DNA of the CDR3 is TGTGCCAGCAGCTTAGGATCCGGACTAGCGGGTGGGGAGACCCAGTACTTC. Translated: CASSLGSGLAGGETQYF.